One sample yielded the 26 T cell receptor beta chains listed below, sequenced in a study of blood T cell repertoires in COVID-19. The assay was immunoSEQ multiplex PCR, and TCRdb's table has in-frame clones only and misses some. Here the sample spans around 65,000 clones, around 85% being singletons. The specimen was peripheral blood. These receptors originate from a woman aged 80 or over with active or convalescent COVID-19.

The gene calls are TRBV15 and TRBJ2-2; weak D call: TRBD2 (5 bases). This CDR3 is 13 amino acids long. The V end lost 5 bases, the J end lost 5 bases, and 9 bases lay between the germline ends. From germline, CDR1 is LNHNV and CDR2 YYDKDF (reference sequence). As DNA, the CDR3 is TGTGCCACCAGCCGGGAAAGGACCGGGGAGCTGTTTTTT. Protein product: CATSRERTGELFF.

J is TRBJ1-2 and V is TRBV6-5; no firm D call. Germline values: CDR1 MNHEY, CDR2 SVGAGI. CDR3 size: 14 residues. Trimming pared 6 bases from V and 0 bases from J, leaving 11 bases between. The CDR3 bases are TGTGCCAGCAGGTCAGGTGGAACTAACTATGGCTACACCTTC. This codes for CASRSGGTNYGYTF.

The chain combines TRBV18 with TRBJ1-2; TRBD1 agrees at 9 bases. Germline V CDR1 and CDR2: KGHSH, LQKENI. The CDR3 extends over 15 amino acids. The V and J ends lost 2 bases and 7 bases, in that order; junction bases with no gene match: 8. DNA of the CDR3: TGTGCCAGCTCACCAGTGGGACAGGGACTCTCTGGCTACACCTTC. Translating it yields CASSPVGQGLSGYTF.

Only a few counts were recorded for this clone. Mismatch with germline at one junction end may stem from a read error. The genes are TRBV5-1 and TRBJ1-4; 7 bases match TRBD1. The CDR3 is 16 amino acids. Germline V gives CDR1 SGHRS, CDR2 YFSETQ. The DNA for the CDR3 is TGCGCCAGCAGTTTGGGGACAGTCACAACTAATGAAAAACTGTTTTTT. As protein: CASSLGTVTTNEKLFF.

The genes are TRBV28 and TRBJ1-2; D gene uncertain. V lost 5 bases and J 8 bases, leaving 9 bases between the germline ends. The CDR3 extends over 11 amino acids. Germline values: CDR1 MDHEN, CDR2 SYDVKM. CDR3 nucleotide sequence: TGTGCCAGCAGTCACCTGAGCGGCTACACCTTC. Translating gives CASSHLSGYTF.

V gene TRBV25-1 combines with J gene TRBJ1-2, with 7 bases lining up with TRBD1. Trimming removed 3 bases from V and 4 bases from J; junction bases left unmatched: 8. Germline lookup yields CDR1 MGHDK and CDR2 SYGVNS. There are 15 residues in the CDR3. The CDR3 reads CASSERDSAAYGYTF. For the CDR3, the DNA is TGTGCCAGCAGTGAGAGGGACAGTGCAGCCTATGGCTACACCTTC.

The gene calls are TRBV6-4 and TRBJ1-1, with a possible D match to TRBD1 (6 bases). Germline V gene sequence: CDR1 MRHNA, CDR2 SNTAGT. This CDR3 region has 15 residues. V lost 4 bases to trimming and J lost 1 base, with 13 bases between them. CDR3 sequence reads: CASSAVGGANTEAFF. CDR3 coding DNA: TGTGCCAGCAGTGCCGTAGGGGGGGCGAACACTGAAGCTTTCTTT.

This clone occurred a few times. The rearrangement links TRBV2 to TRBJ1-3; TRBD1 matches 7 bases. J gave up 0 bases and V 9 bases, and 8 bases lay outside the gene matches. Germline CDR1 SNHLY, CDR2 FYNNEI. The CDR3 contains 15 residues. The CDR3 bases are TGTGCCAGTTCCCGGGACAGCTCCTCTGGAAACACCATATATTTT. Translating it yields CASSRDSSSGNTIYF.

This chain links TRBV15 with TRBJ1-1; possible D gene TRBD1, 5 bases. The CDR3 has 14 residues. Germline loops: CDR1 LNHNV, CDR2 YYDKDF (reference sequence). Trimming cost V 0 bases and J 4 bases, with 9 bases left between them. DNA of the CDR3: TGTGCCACCAGCAGAGAAGCCGGGGGCACTGAAGCTTTCTTT. Translated, it gives CATSREAGGTEAFF.

The chain has TRBV4-2 and TRBJ2-3; 9 bases agree with TRBD1. The CDR3 has 14 residues. Germline V CDR1 and CDR2: LGHNA, YNFKEQ. Trimming took 7 bases from V and 5 from J; bases not matched to a gene: 7. CDR3 residues: CASNTGDREDTQYF. CDR3 in DNA: TGTGCCAGCAATACGGGGGACAGGGAAGATACGCAGTATTTT.

This clone was detected only a few times. This sequence joins TRBV7-9 and TRBJ1-1; TRBD1 is a possible D gene (5 bases). This CDR3 is 14 amino acids long. Trimming cost V 5 bases and J 0 bases, with 10 bases left between them. CDR1 is SEHNR, CDR2 FQNEAQ, per germline (reference sequence). The CDR3 region has the DNA TGTGCCAGCAGCCTCACAGGCATGAACACTGAAGCTTTCTTT. It is translated as CASSLTGMNTEAFF. The full variable domain, rest sourced from reference TRBV7-9 and TRBJ1-1, is DTGVSQNPRHKITKRGQNVTFRCDPISEHNRLYWYRQTLGQGPEFLTYFQNEAQLEKSRLLSDRFSAERPKGSFSTLEIQRTEQGDSAMYLCASSLTGMNTEAFFGQGTRLTVV.

V and J are TRBV19 and TRBJ2-4; D might be TRBD2 (5 bases). The CDR3 spans 15 residues. Trimming pared 7 bases from V and 0 bases from J, leaving 13 bases between. Germline CDR1 LNHDA, CDR2 SQIVND (reference sequence). The CDR3, as DNA: TGTGCCAGTAAAGAAGCGGACCTAGCCAAAAACATTCAGTACTTC. Translating it yields CASKEADLAKNIQYF.

The genes are TRBV18 and TRBJ1-4; TRBD1 might be the D (6 bases). Trimming shortened V by 3 bases and J by 4 bases, and 12 bases separated the two germline ends. The CDR3 sequence is 15 residues long. The germline gives CDR1 KGHSH, CDR2 LQKENI. This CDR3 is CASSPARGSNEKLFF. CDR3 DNA sequence: TGTGCCAGCTCACCTGCCAGGGGAAGTAATGAAAAACTGTTTTTT.

The gene calls are TRBV30 and TRBJ1-5; 7 nucleotides match TRBD1. This CDR3 has 17 residues. Germline lookup yields CDR1 GTSNPN and CDR2 SVGIG (reference sequence). V gave up 3 bases and J gave up 2 bases; unmatched junction bases: 13. The chain's CDR3 is CAWSIAGGTGGNQPQHF. The DNA of the CDR3 is TGTGCCTGGAGCATCGCAGGGGGTACTGGGGGCAATCAGCCCCAGCATTTT.

The chain links TRBV27 to TRBJ1-1, with a possible D match to TRBD1 (6 bases). The CDR3 extends over 12 amino acids. V was clipped by 8 bases and J by 4 bases, with 11 bases between them. Germline CDR1 reads MNHEY; CDR2 reads SMNVEV (reference sequence). The CDR3 here is CASRSTGTEAFF. DNA for the CDR3: TGTGCCAGCCGATCGACAGGCACTGAAGCTTTCTTT.

The V gene is TRBV10-3, the J gene TRBJ2-7; perhaps TRBD1 as D (6 bases). V shed 6 bases and J shed 3 bases, with 6 bases lying between them. The CDR3 is 11 residues long. Germline CDR1 is ENHRY and CDR2 is SYGVKD. The CDR3 reads CAIRDSYEQYF. As DNA, the CDR3 is TGTGCCATCAGGGACAGCTACGAGCAGTACTTC.

V usage is TRBV29-1 and J usage is TRBJ2-1, with 7 bases matching TRBD1. This CDR3 is 16 amino acids long. V shed 3 bases and J 6 bases; nucleotides not matched to a gene: 14. CDR1 is SQVTM and CDR2 is ANQGSEA in the germline V gene. The CDR3 DNA sequence: TGCAGCGTTGACCACATGACAGGGTTTATGGTCAATGAGCAGTTCTTC. Encoded protein: CSVDHMTGFMVNEQFF.

The chain carries TRBV5-1 and TRBJ2-7, with 7 bases aligning to TRBD1. Germline CDR1 is SGHRS and CDR2 is YFSETQ. V dropped 4 bases and J dropped 3; count of bases not matched to a gene: 10. The CDR3 spans 15 residues. This CDR3 reads CASSPAEGAIYEQYF. CDR3 coding DNA: TGCGCCAGCAGCCCCGCCGAGGGGGCGATCTACGAGCAGTACTTC.

The V and J genes are TRBV12-3 or TRBV12-4 and TRBJ1-2, with D perhaps TRBD1 (6 bases). This CDR3 spans 12 amino acids. The V end was cut by 5 bases, the J end by 5 bases, with 9 bases between. As DNA, the CDR3 is TGTGCCAGCAGTCCACAGGGTTATGGCTACACCTTC. As protein: CASSPQGYGYTF.

The chain has TRBV18 and TRBJ1-2; D unresolved. The V gene's germline CDR1 is KGHSH and CDR2 LQKENI. V dropped 0 bases and J dropped 3 bases, with 8 bases sitting between them. This CDR3 spans 14 amino acids. As DNA, the CDR3 is TGTGCCAGCTCACCACCGGGCTACTACTATGGCTACACCTTC. Residues: CASSPPGYYYGYTF.

The chain joins TRBV10-3 to TRBJ2-1, with a weak D call TRBD1 (6 bases). Germline V CDR1 and CDR2: ENHRY, SYGVKD. Trimming took off 0 bases at V and 1 base at J, with 7 bases between the two ends. This CDR3 comprises 15 residues. The CDR3 sequence is CAISESRGSYNEQFF. In DNA form, the CDR3 reads TGTGCCATCAGTGAGTCCAGGGGTTCCTACAATGAGCAGTTCTTC.

This clone was recorded a few times. The chain uses TRBV7-9 and TRBJ2-3; no clear D gene. This CDR3 region has 12 residues. Germline loops: CDR1 SEHNR, CDR2 FQNEAQ (reference sequence). Trimming took off 4 bases at V and 6 bases at J, with 8 bases between the two ends. This CDR3 reads CASSSRLDTQYF. The CDR3 DNA is TGTGCCAGCAGCTCCCGGTTGGATACGCAGTATTTT.

The rearrangement links TRBV10-3 to TRBJ2-7; 7 nucleotides line up with TRBD1. The length of the CDR3 is 15 residues. Germline loops: CDR1 ENHRY, CDR2 SYGVKD. V trimming: 4 bases; J trimming: 1 base; junction bases outside the gene matches: 7. CDR3 sequence: CAISAPTGPSYEQYF. The CDR3 DNA reads TGTGCCATCAGTGCACCGACAGGGCCTTCCTACGAGCAGTACTTC.

This clone was picked up a small number of times. V and J are TRBV14 and TRBJ1-2; 7 bases match TRBD1. The J segment lost 2 bases and the V segment lost 1 base, leaving 1 base of the junction unmatched. This CDR3 comprises 14 residues. Germline values: CDR1 SGHDN, CDR2 FVKESK. The CDR3 here is CASSQAGGNYGYTF. CDR3 coding DNA: TGTGCCAGCAGCCAAGCAGGGGGAAACTATGGCTACACCTTC.

The gene calls are TRBV27 and TRBJ2-7, with D unresolved. The CDR3 is 13 amino acids. CDR1 is MNHEY, CDR2 SMNVEV, per germline (reference sequence). V was pared by 5 bases and J by 2 bases, with 10 bases between. The CDR3 sequence: CASSHSNTYEQYF. CDR3 DNA sequence: TGTGCCAGCAGTCACAGCAACACCTACGAGCAGTACTTC.

The J gene is TRBJ2-3, the V gene TRBV7-8; 8 bases are a match to TRBD1. The junction had 2 bases not matched to a gene; V was cut back by 1 base and J by 2 bases. The germline CDR1 and CDR2 sequences are SGHVS and FQNEAQ. CDR3 length: 15 residues. CDR3 protein: CASSLGGQVTDTQYF. The DNA of the CDR3 is TGTGCCAGCAGCTTAGGGGGACAGGTCACAGATACGCAGTATTTT. The whole variable domain, filled in from reference TRBV7-8 and TRBJ2-3, reads GAGVSQSPRYKVAKRGQDVALRCDPISGHVSLFWYQQALGQGPEFLTYFQNEAQLDKSGLPSDRFFAERPEGSVSTLKIQRTQQEDSAVYLCASSLGGQVTDTQYFGPGTRLTVL.